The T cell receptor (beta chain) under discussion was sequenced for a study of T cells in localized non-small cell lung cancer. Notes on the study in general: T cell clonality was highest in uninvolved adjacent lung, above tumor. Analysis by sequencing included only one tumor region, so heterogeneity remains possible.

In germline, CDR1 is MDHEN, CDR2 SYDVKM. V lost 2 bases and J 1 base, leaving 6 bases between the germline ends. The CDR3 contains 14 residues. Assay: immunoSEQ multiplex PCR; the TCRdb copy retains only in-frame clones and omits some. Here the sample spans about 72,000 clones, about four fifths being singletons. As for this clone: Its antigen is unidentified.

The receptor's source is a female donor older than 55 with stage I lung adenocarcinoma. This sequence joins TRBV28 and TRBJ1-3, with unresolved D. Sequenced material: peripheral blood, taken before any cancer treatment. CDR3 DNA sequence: TGTGCCAGCAGTTTAACCGGTTCTGGAAACACCATATATTTT. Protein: CASSLTGSGNTIYF.